This TCR beta chain was documented in a study of blood T cell repertoires in COVID-19. Study details: Whether acute or convalescent, the COVID-19 samples came from the United States, Italy and Spain. Sample material is recorded as cDNA or gDNA derived from T cells, B-cell-depleted T cells, or PBMCs.

Per the original methods: The assay estimated nucleated cells by amplifying reference gene primers. Only in-frame clones appear in the TCRdb table, and some are missing; sequencing was by immunoSEQ multiplex PCR. V and J calls plus clone size are reproduced from that table; the DNA served to infer D and trimming. The sample has about 200,000 clones; roughly 80% are singletons. Per germline, CDR1 SGHTA and CDR2 FQGNSA. V was cut by 4 bases and J by 2 bases, with 11 bases left in between. This CDR3 has 14 amino acids. As regards this clone: The same CDR3 arises from other DNA sequences in this sample as well.

The J gene is TRBJ1-1, the V gene TRBV7-2, with D tentatively TRBD1 (5 bases). The sequenced sample was peripheral blood. The sequence derives from a human donor in a cohort sampled during active COVID-19. This chain's CDR3 is CASSSQGGNTEAFF. DNA of the CDR3: TGTGCCAGCAGCTCCCAGGGCGGAAACACTGAAGCTTTCTTT.